This T cell receptor beta chain emerged from a study of control samples from healthy donors and cancer patients. The V end was cut by 1 base, the J end by 4 bases, with 4 bases between. The CDR3 is made up of 12 amino acids. Germline values: CDR1 SGHNT, CDR2 YYREEE (reference sequence). Produced via immunoSEQ multiplex PCR; TCRdb's table is partial and in-frame only. The table includes around 130,000 clones, 87% detected once. V is TRBV5-4 and J is TRBJ2-3; D unresolved. This receptor was obtained from a man aged 30 to 45 in good health. What was sequenced was blood. CDR3 sequence: CASSLIPDTQYF. CDR3 coding DNA: TGTGCCAGCAGCTTGATCCCAGATACGCAGTATTTT.